This T cell receptor beta chain was identified in a study of blood T cell repertoires in COVID-19. Study-level background: Whether acute or convalescent, the COVID-19 samples came from the United States, Italy and Spain. PBMCs, B-cell-depleted T cells, or T cells provided the cDNA or gDNA that made up the material.

Methods used by the authors: The assay estimated nucleated cells by amplifying reference gene primers. Method: immunoSEQ multiplex PCR; TCRdb's copy keeps in-frame clones and lacks some. V and J calls and clone size come straight from that table; D and trimming were deduced from the DNA. Here the sample spans 85,000 to 95,000 clones, less than 90% being singletons. Germline loops: CDR1 SNHLY, CDR2 FYNNEI. CDR3 length: 15 residues. Trimming took 4 bases from V and 2 from J, leaving 11 bases between them. The J gene is TRBJ2-2, the V gene TRBV2; perhaps TRBD1 as D (6 bases). Sequenced: peripheral blood. The origin of this receptor is a woman aged 80 or older with acute or convalescent COVID-19. Here the CDR3 reads CASSAGTLNTGELFF. In DNA, the CDR3 is TGTGCCAGCAGTGCCGGGACACTTAACACCGGGGAGCTGTTTTTT.